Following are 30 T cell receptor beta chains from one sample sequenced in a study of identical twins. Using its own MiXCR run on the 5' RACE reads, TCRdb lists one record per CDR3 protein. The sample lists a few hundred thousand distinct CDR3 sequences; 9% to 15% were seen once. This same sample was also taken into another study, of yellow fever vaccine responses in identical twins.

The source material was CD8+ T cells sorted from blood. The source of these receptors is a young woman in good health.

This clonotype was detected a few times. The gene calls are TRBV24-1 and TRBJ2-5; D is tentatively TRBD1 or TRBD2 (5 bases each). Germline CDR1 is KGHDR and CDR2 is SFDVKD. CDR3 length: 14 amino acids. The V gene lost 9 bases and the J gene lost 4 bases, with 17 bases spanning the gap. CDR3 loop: CATGGSDPIETQYF. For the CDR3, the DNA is TGTGCCACCGGGGGAAGTGACCCCATAGAGACCCAGTACTTC.

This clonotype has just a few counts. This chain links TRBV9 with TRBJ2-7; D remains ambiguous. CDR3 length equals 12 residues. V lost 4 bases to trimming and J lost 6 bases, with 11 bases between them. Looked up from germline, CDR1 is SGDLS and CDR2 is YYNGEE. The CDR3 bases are TGTGCCAGCAGCCCCCGATGGGGCGAGCAGTACTTC. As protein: CASSPRWGEQYF. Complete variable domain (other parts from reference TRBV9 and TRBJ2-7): DSGVTQTPKHLITATGQRVTLRCSPRSGDLSVYWYQQSLDQGLQFLIQYYNGEERAKGNILERFSAQQFPDLHSELNLSSLELGDSALYFCASSPRWGEQYFGPGTRLTVT.

The chain's CDR3 is CASSFDRGTEAFF. In nucleotides, the CDR3 is TGCGCCAGCAGCTTCGACAGGGGCACTGAAGCTTTCTTT. This chain uses TRBV5-1 with TRBJ1-1, with 8 nucleotides matching TRBD1. Germline CDR1 and CDR2: SGHRS and YFSETQ. The CDR3 sequence is 13 residues long. V lost 2 bases and J lost 4; bases outside the gene matches: 1.

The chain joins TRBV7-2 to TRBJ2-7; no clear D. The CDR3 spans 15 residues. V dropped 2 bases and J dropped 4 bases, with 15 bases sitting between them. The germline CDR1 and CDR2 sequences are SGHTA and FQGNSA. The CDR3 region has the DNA TGTGCCAGCAGCTTAAATGGCCCGGTGGCATACGAGCAGTACTTC. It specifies CASSLNGPVAYEQYF. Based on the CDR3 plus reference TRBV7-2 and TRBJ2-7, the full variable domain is GAGVSQSPSNKVTEKGKDVELRCDPISGHTALYWYRQSLGQGLEFLIYFQGNSAPDKSGLPSDRFSAERTGGSVSTLTIQRTQQEDSAVYLCASSLNGPVAYEQYFGPGTRLTVT.

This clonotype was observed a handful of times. The CDR3 loop reads CASGLRQGQREQYF. The CDR3 DNA sequence: TGTGCCAGCGGACTCAGACAGGGACAAAGGGAGCAGTACTTC. The chain links TRBV28 to TRBJ2-7; 7 bases are shared with TRBD1. V lost 8 bases and J lost 7; bases outside the gene matches: 14. This CDR3 is built from 14 residues. Germline CDR1 is MDHEN and CDR2 is SYDVKM.

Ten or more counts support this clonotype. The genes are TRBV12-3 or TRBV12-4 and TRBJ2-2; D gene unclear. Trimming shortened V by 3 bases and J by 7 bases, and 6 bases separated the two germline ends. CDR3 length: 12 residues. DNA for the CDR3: TGTGCCAGCAGTTTGGGGAACGGGGAGCTGTTTTTT. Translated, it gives CASSLGNGELFF.

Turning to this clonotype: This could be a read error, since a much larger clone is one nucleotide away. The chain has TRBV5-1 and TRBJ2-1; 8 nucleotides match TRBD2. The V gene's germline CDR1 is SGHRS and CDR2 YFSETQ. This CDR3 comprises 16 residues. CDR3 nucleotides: TGCGCCAGCAGCGGGCCCATTGCTAGCGGGTACAGTGAGCAGTTCTTC. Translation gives CASSGPIASGYSEQFF.

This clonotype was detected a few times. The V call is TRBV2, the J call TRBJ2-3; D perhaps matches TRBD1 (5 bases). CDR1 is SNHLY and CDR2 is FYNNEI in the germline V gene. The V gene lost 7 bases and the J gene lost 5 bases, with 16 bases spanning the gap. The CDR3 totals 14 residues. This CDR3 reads CASTDGHEGDTQYF. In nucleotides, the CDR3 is TGTGCCAGCACTGACGGACACGAAGGAGATACGCAGTATTTT.

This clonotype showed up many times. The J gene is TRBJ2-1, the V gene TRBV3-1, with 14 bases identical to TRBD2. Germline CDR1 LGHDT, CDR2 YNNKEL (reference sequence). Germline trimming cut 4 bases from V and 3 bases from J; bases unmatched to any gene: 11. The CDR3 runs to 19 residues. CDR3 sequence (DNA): TGTGCCAGCAGCCCGGGACTAGCGGGAGATAGGGGCCTCTACAATGAGCAGTTCTTC. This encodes CASSPGLAGDRGLYNEQFF.

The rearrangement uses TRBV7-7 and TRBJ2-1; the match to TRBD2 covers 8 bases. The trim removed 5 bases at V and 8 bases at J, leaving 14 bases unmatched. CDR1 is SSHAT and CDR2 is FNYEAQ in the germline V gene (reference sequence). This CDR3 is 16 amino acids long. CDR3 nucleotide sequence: TGTGCCAGCAGCCCGAAAGGCGGGAGGAGTCCCGATGAGCAGTTCTTC. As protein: CASSPKGGRSPDEQFF.

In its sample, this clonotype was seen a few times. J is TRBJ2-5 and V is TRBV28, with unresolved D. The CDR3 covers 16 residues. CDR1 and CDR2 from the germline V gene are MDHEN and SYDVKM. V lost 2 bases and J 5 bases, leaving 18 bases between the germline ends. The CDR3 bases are TGTGCCAGCAGTTTAAGACCGGACCGCCCTGGGGAGACCCAGTACTTC. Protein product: CASSLRPDRPGETQYF.

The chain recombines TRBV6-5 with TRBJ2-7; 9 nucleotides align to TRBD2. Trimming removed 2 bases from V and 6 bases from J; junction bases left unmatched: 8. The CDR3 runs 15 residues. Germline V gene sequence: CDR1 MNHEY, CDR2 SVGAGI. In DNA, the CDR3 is TGTGCCAGCAGTTACGTTCTAGGAGCGGGGGGCGAGCAGTACTTC. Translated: CASSYVLGAGGEQYF.

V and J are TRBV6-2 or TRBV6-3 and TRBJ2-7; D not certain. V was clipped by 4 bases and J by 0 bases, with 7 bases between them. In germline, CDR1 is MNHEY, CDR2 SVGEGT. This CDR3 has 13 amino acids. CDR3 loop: CASSFTPSYEQYF. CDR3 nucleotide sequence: TGTGCCAGCAGTTTTACCCCCTCCTACGAGCAGTACTTC.

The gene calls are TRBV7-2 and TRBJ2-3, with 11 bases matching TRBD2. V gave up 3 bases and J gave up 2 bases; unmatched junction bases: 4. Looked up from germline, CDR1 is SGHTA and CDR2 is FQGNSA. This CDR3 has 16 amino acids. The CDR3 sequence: CASSFLAGGSTDTQYF. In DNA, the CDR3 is TGTGCCAGCAGCTTCCTAGCGGGGGGATCCACAGATACGCAGTATTTT.

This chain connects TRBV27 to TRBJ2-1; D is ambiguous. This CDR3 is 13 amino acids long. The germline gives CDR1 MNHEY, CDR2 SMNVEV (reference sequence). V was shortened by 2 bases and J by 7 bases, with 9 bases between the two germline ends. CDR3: CASSLADWNEQFF. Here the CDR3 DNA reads TGTGCCAGCAGTTTAGCAGATTGGAATGAGCAGTTCTTC.

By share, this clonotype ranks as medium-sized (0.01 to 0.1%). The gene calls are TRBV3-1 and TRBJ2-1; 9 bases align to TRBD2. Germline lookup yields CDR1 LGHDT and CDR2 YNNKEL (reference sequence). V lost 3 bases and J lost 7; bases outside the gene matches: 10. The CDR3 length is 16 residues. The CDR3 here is CASSHLAGGPWNEQFF. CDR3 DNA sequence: TGTGCCAGCAGCCACCTTGCGGGAGGGCCCTGGAATGAGCAGTTCTTC.

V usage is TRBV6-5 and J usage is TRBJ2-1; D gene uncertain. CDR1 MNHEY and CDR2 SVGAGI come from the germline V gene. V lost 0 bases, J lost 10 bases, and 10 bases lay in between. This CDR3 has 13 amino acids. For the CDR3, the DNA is TGTGCCAGCAGTTACTCGGCTGTGCGGGAGCAGTTCTTC. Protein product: CASSYSAVREQFF.

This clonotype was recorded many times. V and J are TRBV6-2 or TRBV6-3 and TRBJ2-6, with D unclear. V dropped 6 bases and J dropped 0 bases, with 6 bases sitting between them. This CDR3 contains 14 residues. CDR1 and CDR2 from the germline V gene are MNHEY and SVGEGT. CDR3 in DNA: TGTGCCAGCAGCCAACTCTCTGGGGCCAACGTCCTGACTTTC. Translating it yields CASSQLSGANVLTF.

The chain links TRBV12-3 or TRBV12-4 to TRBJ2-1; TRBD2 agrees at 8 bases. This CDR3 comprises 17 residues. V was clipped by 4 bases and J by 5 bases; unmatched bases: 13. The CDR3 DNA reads TGTGCCAGCAGTTCAGGACCCTGGCGGGAGGTCGACAATGAGCAGTTCTTC. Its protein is CASSSGPWREVDNEQFF.

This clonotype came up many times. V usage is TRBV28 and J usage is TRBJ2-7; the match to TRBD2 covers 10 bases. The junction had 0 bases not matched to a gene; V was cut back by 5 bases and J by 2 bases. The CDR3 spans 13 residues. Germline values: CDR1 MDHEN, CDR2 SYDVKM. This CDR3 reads CASSSGRAYEQYF. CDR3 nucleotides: TGTGCCAGCAGTAGCGGGAGGGCCTACGAGCAGTACTTC.

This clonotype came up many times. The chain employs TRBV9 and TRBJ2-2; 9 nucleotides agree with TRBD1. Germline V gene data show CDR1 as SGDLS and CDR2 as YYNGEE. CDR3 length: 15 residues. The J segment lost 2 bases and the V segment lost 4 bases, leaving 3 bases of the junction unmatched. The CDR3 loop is CASSFTGGNTGELFF. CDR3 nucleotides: TGTGCCAGCAGCTTCACAGGGGGCAACACCGGGGAGCTGTTTTTT. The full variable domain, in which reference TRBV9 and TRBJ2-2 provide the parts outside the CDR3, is DSGVTQTPKHLITATGQRVTLRCSPRSGDLSVYWYQQSLDQGLQFLIQYYNGEERAKGNILERFSAQQFPDLHSELNLSSLELGDSALYFCASSFTGGNTGELFFGEGSRLTVL.

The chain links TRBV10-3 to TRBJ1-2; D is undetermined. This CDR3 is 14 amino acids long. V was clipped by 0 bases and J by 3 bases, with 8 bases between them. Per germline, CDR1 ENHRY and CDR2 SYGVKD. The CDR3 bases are TGTGCCATCAGTGAGTCGCCGGGTTACTATGGCTACACCTTC. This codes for CAISESPGYYGYTF.

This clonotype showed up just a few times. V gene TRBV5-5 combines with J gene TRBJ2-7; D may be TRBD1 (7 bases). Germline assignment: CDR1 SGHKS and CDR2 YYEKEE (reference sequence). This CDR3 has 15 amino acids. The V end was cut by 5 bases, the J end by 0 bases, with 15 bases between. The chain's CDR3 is CASRKTGDFSYEQYV. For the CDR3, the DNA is TGTGCCAGCAGGAAAACAGGGGACTTCTCCTACGAGCAGTACGTC.

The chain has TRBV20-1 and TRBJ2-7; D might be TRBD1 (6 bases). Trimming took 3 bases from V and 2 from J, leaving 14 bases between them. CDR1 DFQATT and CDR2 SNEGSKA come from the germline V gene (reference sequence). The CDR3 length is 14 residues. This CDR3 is CSASLDSKTYEQYF. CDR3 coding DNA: TGCAGTGCTAGCCTGGACAGCAAAACCTACGAGCAGTACTTC.

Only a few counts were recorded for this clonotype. CDR3 bases: TGCGCCAGCAGCCAATTTACGCAGTCCAATCAGCCCCAGCATTTT. Its protein is CASSQFTQSNQPQHF. The V gene is TRBV4-1, the J gene TRBJ1-5, with unresolved D. The CDR3 runs 15 residues. The V end was cut by 2 bases, the J end by 3 bases, with 11 bases between. From germline, CDR1 is MGHRA and CDR2 YSYEKL.

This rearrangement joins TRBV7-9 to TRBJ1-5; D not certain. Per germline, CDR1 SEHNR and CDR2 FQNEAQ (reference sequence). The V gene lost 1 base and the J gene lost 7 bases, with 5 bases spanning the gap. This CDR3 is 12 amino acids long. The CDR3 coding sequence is TGTGCCAGCAGCTTAGGGTGGCAGCCCCAGCATTTT. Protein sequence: CASSLGWQPQHF.

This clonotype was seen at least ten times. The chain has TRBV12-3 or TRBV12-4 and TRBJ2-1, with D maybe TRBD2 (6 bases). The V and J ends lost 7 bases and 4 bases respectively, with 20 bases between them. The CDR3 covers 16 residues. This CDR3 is CASNGSPGLKYNEQFF. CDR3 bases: TGTGCCAGCAACGGTAGCCCGGGACTGAAATACAATGAGCAGTTCTTC.

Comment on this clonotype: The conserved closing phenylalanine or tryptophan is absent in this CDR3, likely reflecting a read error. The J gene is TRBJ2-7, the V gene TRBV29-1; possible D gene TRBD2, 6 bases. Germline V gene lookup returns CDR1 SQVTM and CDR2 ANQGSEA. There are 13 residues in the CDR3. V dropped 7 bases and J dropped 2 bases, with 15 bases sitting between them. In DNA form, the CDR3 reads TGCAGCGCTACGGGAGCTGATACCTACGAGCAGTACTAC. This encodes CSATGADTYEQYY.

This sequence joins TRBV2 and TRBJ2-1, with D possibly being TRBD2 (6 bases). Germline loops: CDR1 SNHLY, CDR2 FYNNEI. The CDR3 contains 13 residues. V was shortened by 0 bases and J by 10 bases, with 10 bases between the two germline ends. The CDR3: CASSEALGGEQFF. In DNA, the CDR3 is TGTGCCAGCAGTGAAGCGCTTGGGGGGGAGCAGTTCTTC.

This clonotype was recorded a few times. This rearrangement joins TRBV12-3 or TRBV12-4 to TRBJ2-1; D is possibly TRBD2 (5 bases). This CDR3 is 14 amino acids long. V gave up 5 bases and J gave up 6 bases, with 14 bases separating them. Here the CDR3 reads CASSLGPTSNEQFF. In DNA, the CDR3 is TGTGCCAGCAGTCTGGGTCCCACTAGCAATGAGCAGTTCTTC.